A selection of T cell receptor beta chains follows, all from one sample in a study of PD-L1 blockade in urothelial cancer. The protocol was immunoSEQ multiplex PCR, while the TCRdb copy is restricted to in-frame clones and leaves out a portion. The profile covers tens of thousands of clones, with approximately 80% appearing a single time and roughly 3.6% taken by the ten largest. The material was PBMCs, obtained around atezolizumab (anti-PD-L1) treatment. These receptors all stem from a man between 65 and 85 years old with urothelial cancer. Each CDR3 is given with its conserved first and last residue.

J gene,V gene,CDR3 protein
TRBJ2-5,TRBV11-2,CASSKQGGGETQYF
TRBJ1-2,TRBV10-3,CAISESARYGYTF
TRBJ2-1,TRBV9,CASSVDRAREQFF
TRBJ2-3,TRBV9,CASSVGAGTSTDTQYF
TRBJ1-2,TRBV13,CASSAARGNYGYTF
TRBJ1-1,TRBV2,CASSGDWEGTEAFF
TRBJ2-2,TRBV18,CASSRGQSNTGELFF
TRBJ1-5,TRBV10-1,CASRRTASPHQPQHF
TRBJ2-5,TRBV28,CASSFGSPGTQYF
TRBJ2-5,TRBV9,CASSVDRGWETQYF
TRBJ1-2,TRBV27,CASSSPGQGDYGYTF
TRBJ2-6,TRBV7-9,CASSLAGGSGANVLTF
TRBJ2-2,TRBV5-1,CASSFSGTVNTGELFF
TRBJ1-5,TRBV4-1,CASSQEQGPNQPQHF
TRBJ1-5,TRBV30,CAWSSGGTSNQPQHF
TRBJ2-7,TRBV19,CASTRTGRPYEQYF
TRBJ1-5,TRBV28,CASSTSGAQPQHF
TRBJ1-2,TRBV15,CATSSSRTGWQGGYTF
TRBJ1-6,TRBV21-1,CASSNGSDRSYNSPLHF
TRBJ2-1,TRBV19,CASSIGGGGAFEQFF
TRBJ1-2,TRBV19,CASRGGTGARNYGYTF
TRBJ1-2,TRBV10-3,CAIRIDRAPLGYTF
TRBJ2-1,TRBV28,CASSLGQGYFYNEQFF
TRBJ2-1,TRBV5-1,CASSPVQRDYNEQFF
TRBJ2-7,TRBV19,CASSPQGGEQYF
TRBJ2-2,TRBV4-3,CASSQEGLALAGELFF
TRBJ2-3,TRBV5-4,CASSSRTSGPTDTQYF
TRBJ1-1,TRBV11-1,CASSPRRDTEAFF
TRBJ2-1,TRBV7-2,CASSLEGGGAGGEQFF
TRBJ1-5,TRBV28,CASSLFGRWGIQPQHF
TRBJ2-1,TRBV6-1,CASSGRQGSSYNEQFF
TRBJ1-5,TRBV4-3,CASSQDSSPRNQPQHF
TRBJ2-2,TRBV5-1,CASSRGHKRQNTGELFF
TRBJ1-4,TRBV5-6,CASRATGTGNEKLFF
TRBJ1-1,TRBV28,CASSFKKGRGTEAFF
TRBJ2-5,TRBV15,CATSRADSWYQETQYF
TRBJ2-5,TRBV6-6,CASSYRGGETQYF
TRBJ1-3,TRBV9,CASSVGTGRNTIYF
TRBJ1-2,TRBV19,CASSGQRPPIYGYTF
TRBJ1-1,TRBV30,CALNGGSSSEAFF
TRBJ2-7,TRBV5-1,CASSLQGDKTYEQYF
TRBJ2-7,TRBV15,CATSRLRDLAAEQYF
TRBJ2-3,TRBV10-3,CAIGAGGTDTQYF
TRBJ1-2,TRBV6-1,CASSLGQGGYTF
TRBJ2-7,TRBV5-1,CASSINRGSNEQYF
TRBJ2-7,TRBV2,CASSEEGQGMRYEQYF
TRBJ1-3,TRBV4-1,CASSQEGDIHTIYF
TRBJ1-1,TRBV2,CASTQGGARTEAFF
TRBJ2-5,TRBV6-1,CASSVTGMETQYF
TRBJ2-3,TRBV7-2,CASSDRLSTQYF
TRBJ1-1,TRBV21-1,CASSKDSGTANTEAFF
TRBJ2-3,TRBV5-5,CASSLGTRGADTQYF
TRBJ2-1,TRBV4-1,CASSLRLAGYNEQFF
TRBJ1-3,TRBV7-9,CASSFVSSSGNTIYF
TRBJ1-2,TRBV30,CAWSGTDPTGNPYGYTF
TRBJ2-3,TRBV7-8,CASSLDVAYTDTQYF
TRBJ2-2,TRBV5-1,CASSPGTGFVPGELFF
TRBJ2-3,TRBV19,CASSIWGGQGGTDTQYF
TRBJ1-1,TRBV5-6,CASSIQGSGTEAFF